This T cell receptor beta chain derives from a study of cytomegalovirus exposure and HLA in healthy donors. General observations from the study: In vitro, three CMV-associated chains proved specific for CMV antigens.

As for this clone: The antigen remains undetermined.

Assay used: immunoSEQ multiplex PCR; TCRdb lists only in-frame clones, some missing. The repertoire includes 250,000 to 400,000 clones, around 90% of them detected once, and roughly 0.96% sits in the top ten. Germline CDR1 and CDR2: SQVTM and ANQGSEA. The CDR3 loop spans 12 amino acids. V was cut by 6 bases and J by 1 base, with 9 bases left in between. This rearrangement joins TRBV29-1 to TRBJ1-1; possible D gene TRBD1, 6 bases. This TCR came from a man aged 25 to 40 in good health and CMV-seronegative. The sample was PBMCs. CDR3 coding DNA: TGCAGCGTCAAGACAGGGAACACTGAAGCTTTCTTT. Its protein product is CSVKTGNTEAFF.